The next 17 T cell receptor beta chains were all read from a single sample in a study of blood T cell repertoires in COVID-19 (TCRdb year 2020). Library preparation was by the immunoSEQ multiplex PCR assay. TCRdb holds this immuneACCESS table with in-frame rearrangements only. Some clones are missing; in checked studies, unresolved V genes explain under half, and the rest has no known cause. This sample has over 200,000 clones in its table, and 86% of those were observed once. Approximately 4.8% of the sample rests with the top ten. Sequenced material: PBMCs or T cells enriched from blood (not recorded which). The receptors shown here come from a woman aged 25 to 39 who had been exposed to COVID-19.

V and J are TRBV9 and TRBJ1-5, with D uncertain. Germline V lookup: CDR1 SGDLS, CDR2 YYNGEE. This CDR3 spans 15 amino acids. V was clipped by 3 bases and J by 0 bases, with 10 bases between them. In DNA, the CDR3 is TGTGCCAGCAGCGGGGGAGGGAGTAGCAATCAGCCCCAGCATTTT. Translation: CASSGGGSSNQPQHF.

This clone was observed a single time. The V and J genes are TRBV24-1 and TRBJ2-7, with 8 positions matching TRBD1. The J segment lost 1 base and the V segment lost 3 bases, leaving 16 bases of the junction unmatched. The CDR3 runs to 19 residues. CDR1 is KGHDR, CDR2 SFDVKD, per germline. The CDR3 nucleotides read TGTGCCACCAGTGATCTACCCCCCGACGACAGGGGCGTTTCCTACGAGCAGTACTTC. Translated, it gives CATSDLPPDDRGVSYEQYF.

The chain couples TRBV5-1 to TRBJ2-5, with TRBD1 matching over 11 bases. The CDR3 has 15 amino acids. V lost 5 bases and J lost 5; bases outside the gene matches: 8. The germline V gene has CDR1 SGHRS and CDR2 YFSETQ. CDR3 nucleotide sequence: TGCGCCAGCAGGCCAGGGACAGGGGGTATGGAGACCCAGTACTTC. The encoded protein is CASRPGTGGMETQYF.

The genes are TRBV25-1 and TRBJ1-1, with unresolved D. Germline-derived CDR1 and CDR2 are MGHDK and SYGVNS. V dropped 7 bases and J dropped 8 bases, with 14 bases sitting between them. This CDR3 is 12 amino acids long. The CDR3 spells CASTAKSGEAFF. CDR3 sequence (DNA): TGTGCCAGCACCGCAAAGTCGGGAGAAGCTTTCTTT.

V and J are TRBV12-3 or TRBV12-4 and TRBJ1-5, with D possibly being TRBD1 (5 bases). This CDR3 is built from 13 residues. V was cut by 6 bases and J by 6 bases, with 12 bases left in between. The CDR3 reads CASREGWGQPQHF. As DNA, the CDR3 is TGTGCCAGCAGGGAGGGGTGGGGTCAGCCCCAGCATTTT.

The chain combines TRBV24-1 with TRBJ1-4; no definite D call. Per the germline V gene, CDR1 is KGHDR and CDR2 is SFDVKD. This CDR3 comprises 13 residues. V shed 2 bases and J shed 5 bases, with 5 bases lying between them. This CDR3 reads CATSDWRNEKLFF. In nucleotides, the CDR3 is TGTGCCACCAGTGATTGGCGGAATGAAAAACTGTTTTTT.

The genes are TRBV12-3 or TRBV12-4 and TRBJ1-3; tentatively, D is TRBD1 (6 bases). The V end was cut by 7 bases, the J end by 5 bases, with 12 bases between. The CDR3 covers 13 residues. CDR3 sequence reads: CASTKQGRNTIYF. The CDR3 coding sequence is TGTGCCAGCACCAAACAGGGAAGAAACACCATATATTTT.

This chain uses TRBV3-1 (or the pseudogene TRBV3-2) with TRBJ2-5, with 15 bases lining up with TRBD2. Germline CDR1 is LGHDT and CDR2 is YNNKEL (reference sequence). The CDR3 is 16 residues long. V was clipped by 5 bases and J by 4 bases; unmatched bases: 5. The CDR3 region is CASSTRTSGGGETQYF. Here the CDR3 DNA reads TGTGCCAGCAGCACCCGGACTAGCGGGGGGGGAGAGACCCAGTACTTC.

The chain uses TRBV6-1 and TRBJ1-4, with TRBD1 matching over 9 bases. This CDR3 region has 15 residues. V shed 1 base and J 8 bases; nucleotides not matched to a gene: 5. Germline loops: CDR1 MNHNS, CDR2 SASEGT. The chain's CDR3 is CASSEGVTGGEKLFF. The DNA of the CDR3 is TGTGCCAGCAGTGAAGGGGTGACAGGGGGAGAAAAACTGTTTTTT.

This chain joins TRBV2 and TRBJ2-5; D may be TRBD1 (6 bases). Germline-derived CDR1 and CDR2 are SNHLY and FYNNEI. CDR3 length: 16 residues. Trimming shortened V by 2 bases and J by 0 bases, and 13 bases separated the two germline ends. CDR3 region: CASSEPPGTNQETQYF. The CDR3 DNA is TGTGCCAGCAGTGAACCCCCCGGGACAAACCAAGAGACCCAGTACTTC. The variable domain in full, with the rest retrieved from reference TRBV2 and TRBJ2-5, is EPEVTQTPSHQVTQMGQEVILRCVPISNHLYFYWYRQILGQKVEFLVSFYNNEISEKSEIFDDQFSVERPDGSNFTLKIRSTKLEDSAMYFCASSEPPGTNQETQYFGPGTRLLVL.

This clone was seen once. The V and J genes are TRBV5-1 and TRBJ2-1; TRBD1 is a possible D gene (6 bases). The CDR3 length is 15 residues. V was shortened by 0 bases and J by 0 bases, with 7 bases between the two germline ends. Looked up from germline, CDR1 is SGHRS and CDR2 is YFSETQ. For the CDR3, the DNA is TGCGCCAGCAGCTTGGAGGGGGTCTCCTACAATGAGCAGTTCTTC. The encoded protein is CASSLEGVSYNEQFF.

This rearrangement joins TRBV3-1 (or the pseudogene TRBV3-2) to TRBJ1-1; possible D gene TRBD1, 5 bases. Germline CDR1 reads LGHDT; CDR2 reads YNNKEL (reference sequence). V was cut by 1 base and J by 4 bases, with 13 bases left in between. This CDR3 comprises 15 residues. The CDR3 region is CASSQVQGRVTEAFF. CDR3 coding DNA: TGTGCCAGCAGCCAAGTTCAGGGTAGGGTCACTGAAGCTTTCTTT.

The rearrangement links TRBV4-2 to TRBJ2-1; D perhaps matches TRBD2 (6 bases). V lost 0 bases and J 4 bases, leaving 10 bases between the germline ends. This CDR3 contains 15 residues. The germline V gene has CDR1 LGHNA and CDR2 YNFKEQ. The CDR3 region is CASSQEGGEYNEQFF. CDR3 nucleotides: TGTGCCAGCAGCCAAGAGGGGGGAGAATACAATGAGCAGTTCTTC.

The CDR3 DNA sequence: TGTGCCAGCAGTGAAAAACCAGGGGGCTACGAGCAGTACTTC. It translates to CASSEKPGGYEQYF. The V and J genes are TRBV2 and TRBJ2-7; 7 nucleotides agree with TRBD1. This CDR3 spans 14 amino acids. The ends lost 2 bases at V and 3 bases at J; junction bases unmatched: 4. Germline loops: CDR1 SNHLY, CDR2 FYNNEI.

CDR3: CASSILGQGAQTEAFF. Here the CDR3 DNA reads TGTGCCAGTAGTATTTTGGGACAGGGGGCGCAGACTGAAGCTTTCTTT. The chain employs TRBV19 and TRBJ1-1, with 12 positions matching TRBD1. The CDR3 runs to 16 residues. Germline CDR1 reads LNHDA; CDR2 reads SQIVND (reference sequence). V lost 3 bases and J lost 5; bases outside the gene matches: 7.

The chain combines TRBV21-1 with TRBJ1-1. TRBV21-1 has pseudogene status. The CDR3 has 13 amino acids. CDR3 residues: CASSRPGGAEAFF. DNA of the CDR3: TGTGCCAGCAGCCGCCCTGGGGGGGCTGAAGCTTTCTTT.

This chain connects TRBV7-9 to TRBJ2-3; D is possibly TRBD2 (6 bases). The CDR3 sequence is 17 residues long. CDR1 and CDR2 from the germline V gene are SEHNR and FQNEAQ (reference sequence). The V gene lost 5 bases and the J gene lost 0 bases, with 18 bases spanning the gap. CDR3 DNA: TGTGCCAGCAGCCCGACTCGGGGCGGGGTAAGCACAGATACGCAGTATTTT. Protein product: CASSPTRGGVSTDTQYF.